This passage covers 20 T cell receptor beta chains from one sample sequenced in a study of neurological immune-mediated disorders. MiXCR, applied by TCRdb to the 5' RACE reads, yields one record per CDR3 protein. The sample has about 38,000 distinct CDR3 sequences, more than 4.5% seen once; the top ten hold around 9%. The sequencing sample was made of CD4+ T cells from blood. The receptors were sampled from a man younger than 35 in good health.

In its sample, this clonotype was seen many times. The V and J genes are TRBV7-9 and TRBJ2-4; D call uncertain. The length of the CDR3 is 13 residues. Per germline, CDR1 SEHNR and CDR2 FQNEAQ (reference sequence). Between the trimmed V and J ends, which lost 3 bases and 1 base, there was a span of 4 bases. CDR3 residues: CASSFRAKNIQYF. In DNA, the CDR3 is TGTGCCAGCAGCTTCAGGGCCAAAAACATTCAGTACTTC.

This clonotype has a count of ten or more. The rearrangement joins TRBV7-2 to TRBJ2-3; 8 bases map to TRBD1. CDR1 and CDR2 from the germline V gene are SGHTA and FQGNSA. The V gene end was trimmed by 5 bases and the J gene end by 6 bases; junction bases not matched to a gene: 7. The CDR3 runs to 14 residues. CDR3 sequence reads: CASSRQGWDDTQYF. The CDR3 region has the DNA TGTGCCAGCAGCCGACAGGGGTGGGATGATACGCAGTATTTT.

The sample holds many counts of this clonotype. This sequence joins TRBV7-9 and TRBJ1-4, with D unresolved. This CDR3 is 12 amino acids long. CDR1 SEHNR and CDR2 FQNEAQ come from the germline V gene (reference sequence). For the CDR3, the DNA is TGTGCGTTCCGGGTCGGTAATGAAAAACTGTTTTTT. It yields the protein CAFRVGNEKLFF.

This clonotype has ten or more counts. This chain uses TRBV12-3 or TRBV12-4 with TRBJ1-5; unclear D gene. There are 13 residues in the CDR3. V was shortened by 5 bases and J by 4 bases, with 9 bases between the two germline ends. CDR3 sequence: CASSRMANQPQHF. CDR3 DNA sequence: TGTGCCAGCAGTCGGATGGCAAATCAGCCCCAGCATTTT.

This clonotype was observed at least ten times. The chain uses TRBV5-1 and TRBJ2-3; D gene uncertain. Germline V lookup: CDR1 SGHRS, CDR2 YFSETQ. This CDR3 has 14 residues. Trimming removed 0 bases at V and 2 bases at J, with 7 bases between. In DNA, the CDR3 is TGCGCCAGCAGCTTGGCAGAAGTCACAGATACGCAGTATTTT. Its protein product is CASSLAEVTDTQYF. The whole variable domain, filled in from reference TRBV5-1 and TRBJ2-3, reads KAGVTQTPRYLIKTRGQQVTLSCSPISGHRSVSWYQQTPGQGLQFLFEYFSETQRNKGNFPGRFSGRQFSNSRSEMNVSTLELGDSALYLCASSLAEVTDTQYFGPGTRLTVL.

This clonotype was seen many times. The chain employs TRBV27 and TRBJ1-4, with D possibly TRBD1 on 5 matching bases. This CDR3 spans 14 amino acids. With 4 bases removed from V and 5 bases from J, the gap between germline ends came to 11 bases. Germline CDR1 and CDR2: MNHEY and SMNVEV (reference sequence). CDR3 sequence (DNA): TGTGCCAGCAGTTCCCGGGACGGGAATGAAAAACTGTTTTTT. Translation gives CASSSRDGNEKLFF. Variable domain in full (rest from reference TRBV27 and TRBJ1-4): EAQVTQNPRYLITVTGKKLTVTCSQNMNHEYMSWYRQDPGLGLRQIYYSMNVEVTDKGDVPEGYKVSRKEKRNFPLILESPSPNQTSLYFCASSSRDGNEKLFFGSGTQLSVL.

V is TRBV18 and J is TRBJ2-5; D uncertain. Trimming pared 4 bases from V and 2 bases from J, leaving 14 bases between. The CDR3 totals 15 residues. From germline, CDR1 is KGHSH and CDR2 LQKENI. The CDR3 DNA reads TGTGCCAGCTCACAGAATGGGCAGGTACAAGAGACCCAGTACTTC. Protein sequence: CASSQNGQVQETQYF.

This clonotype was seen a handful of times. This sequence joins TRBV7-2 and TRBJ1-1; maybe TRBD1 (5 bases). The germline CDR1 and CDR2 sequences are SGHTA and FQGNSA. Trimming removed 1 base at V and 4 bases at J, with 16 bases between. The CDR3 spans 16 residues. The CDR3 loop is CASSLVGWGSGTEAFF. The DNA of the CDR3 is TGTGCCAGCAGCTTAGTAGGATGGGGCTCCGGCACTGAAGCTTTCTTT.

This clonotype has ten or more counts. The chain is built from TRBV20-1 and TRBJ2-7, with 10 bases that match TRBD2. Unmatched junction bases numbered 4, after V lost 2 bases and J lost 6 bases. The CDR3 loop spans 13 amino acids. Germline V gives CDR1 DFQATT, CDR2 SNEGSKA (reference sequence). The CDR3: CSARLAGVGEQYF. CDR3 sequence (DNA): TGCAGTGCTAGACTAGCGGGGGTGGGCGAGCAGTACTTC.

This clonotype was counted at least ten times. J is TRBJ2-7 and V is TRBV5-1; D is unresolved. Between the trimmed V and J ends, which lost 1 base and 2 bases, there was a span of 19 bases. This CDR3 spans 17 amino acids. Germline lookup yields CDR1 SGHRS and CDR2 YFSETQ. In nucleotides, the CDR3 is TGCGCCAGCAGCTTGTATAGCCCAAAGTTATTCCCCTACGAGCAGTACTTC. It yields the protein CASSLYSPKLFPYEQYF.

This clonotype appeared many times. The J gene is TRBJ2-7, the V gene TRBV20-1, with a weak D call TRBD1 (5 bases). CDR1 is DFQATT, CDR2 SNEGSKA, per germline (reference sequence). The CDR3 is 13 residues long. V was cut by 5 bases and J by 3 bases, with 14 bases left in between. The CDR3 loop reads CSASPGRSYEQYF. As DNA, the CDR3 is TGCAGTGCTTCTCCAGGGCGAAGCTACGAGCAGTACTTC.

Comments on this clonotype: A single base separates this from a much larger clone, so it may be a read error. The J gene is TRBJ1-1, the V gene TRBV2, with D maybe TRBD1 (5 bases). Germline V CDR1 and CDR2: SNHLY, FYNNEI. The CDR3 runs to 12 residues. Trimming left V 6 bases short and J 4 bases short, with 9 bases between. CDR3 sequence: CASSWGFTEAFF. The CDR3 DNA is TGTGCCAGCAGCTGGGGGTTCACTGAAGCTTTCTTT.

This chain joins TRBV5-1 and TRBJ1-1; TRBD1 is a possible D gene (5 bases). The V and J ends lost 0 bases and 5 bases respectively, with 14 bases between them. Germline-derived CDR1 and CDR2 are SGHRS and YFSETQ. This CDR3 region has 15 residues. CDR3 sequence: CASSLGAGGGTEAFF. CDR3 in DNA: TGCGCCAGCAGCTTGGGGGCGGGCGGGGGAACTGAAGCTTTCTTT.

This clonotype was detected many times. V and J are TRBV25-1 and TRBJ1-1, with a weak D call TRBD1 (6 bases). The ends were cut back, 2 bases at V and 1 base at J, with 11 bases in the middle. The CDR3 sequence is 15 residues long. Germline CDR1 reads MGHDK; CDR2 reads SYGVNS. The CDR3 loop reads CASSEQGGQNTEAFF. The CDR3 nucleotides read TGTGCCAGCAGTGAACAAGGGGGGCAGAACACTGAAGCTTTCTTT.

This clonotype was counted at least ten times. The V call is TRBV12-3 or TRBV12-4, the J call TRBJ2-3, with TRBD2 as a possible D gene (6 bases). Trimming removed 5 bases at V and 6 bases at J, with 12 bases between. CDR3 size: 13 residues. This CDR3 is CASSAGHRDTQYF. CDR3 DNA sequence: TGTGCCAGCAGTGCGGGGCACCGGGATACGCAGTATTTT.

This clonotype was seen ten or more times. V gene TRBV20-1 combines with J gene TRBJ2-3; unclear D gene. The CDR3 is made up of 15 amino acids. Trimming took 5 bases from V and 1 from J, leaving 16 bases between them. Germline-derived CDR1 and CDR2 are DFQATT and SNEGSKA (reference sequence). CDR3: CSAPDFKRGTDTQYF. DNA for the CDR3: TGCAGTGCTCCTGATTTTAAACGGGGCACAGATACGCAGTATTTT.

The sample holds many counts of this clonotype. The chain couples TRBV10-3 to TRBJ2-1; D is perhaps TRBD1 (5 bases). This CDR3 region has 14 residues. V gave up 3 bases and J gave up 6 bases, with 12 bases separating them. Germline-derived CDR1 and CDR2 are ENHRY and SYGVKD. The CDR3 nucleotides read TGTGCCATCAGTGATGGTCAGGGTGGCAATGAGCAGTTCTTC. It specifies CAISDGQGGNEQFF.

This clonotype occurred many times. The chain employs TRBV5-1 and TRBJ2-5; TRBD1 agrees at 7 bases. V gave up 5 bases and J gave up 1 base; unmatched junction bases: 5. This CDR3 has 14 amino acids. Germline CDR1 and CDR2: SGHRS and YFSETQ. CDR3 nucleotides: TGCGCCAGCAGAAGGGGGCAGGGCCAAGAGACCCAGTACTTC. Its translation: CASRRGQGQETQYF.

This clonotype has ten or more counts. The V call is TRBV6-6, the J call TRBJ2-7; the match to TRBD2 covers 8 bases. Trimming cost V 6 bases and J 3 bases; bases outside gene matches: 7. Germline-derived CDR1 and CDR2 are MNHNY and SVGAGI (reference sequence). The CDR3 is made up of 14 amino acids. The CDR3 protein is CASRHGGDLYEQYF. The CDR3 nucleotides read TGTGCCAGCAGACACGGGGGGGACCTCTACGAGCAGTACTTC.

This clonotype was observed at least ten times. The V and J genes are TRBV18 and TRBJ2-7, with D possibly matching TRBD2 (5 bases). CDR1 is KGHSH, CDR2 LQKENI, per germline. V gave up 3 bases and J gave up 12 bases, with 15 bases separating them. This CDR3 has 12 residues. This chain's CDR3 is CASSPGLQMGYF. The CDR3 coding sequence is TGTGCCAGCTCACCCGGACTCCAAATGGGGTACTTC.